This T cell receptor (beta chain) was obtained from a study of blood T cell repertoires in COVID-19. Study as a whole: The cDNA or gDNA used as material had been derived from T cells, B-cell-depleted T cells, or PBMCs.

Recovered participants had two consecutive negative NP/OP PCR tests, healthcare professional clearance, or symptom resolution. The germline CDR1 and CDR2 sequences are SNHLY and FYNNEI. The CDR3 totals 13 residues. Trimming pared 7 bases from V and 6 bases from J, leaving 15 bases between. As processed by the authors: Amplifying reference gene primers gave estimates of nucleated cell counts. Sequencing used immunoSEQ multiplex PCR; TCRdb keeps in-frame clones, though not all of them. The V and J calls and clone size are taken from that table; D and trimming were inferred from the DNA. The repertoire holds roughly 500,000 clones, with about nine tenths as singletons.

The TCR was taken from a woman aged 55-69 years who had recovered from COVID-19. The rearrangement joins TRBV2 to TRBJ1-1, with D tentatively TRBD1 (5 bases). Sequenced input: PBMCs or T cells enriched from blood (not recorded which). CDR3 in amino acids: CASKIRGVSEAFF. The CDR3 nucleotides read TGTGCCAGCAAAATCCGGGGGGTCTCTGAAGCTTTCTTT.